The next 24 T cell receptor beta chains were all read from a single sample in a study of post-analysis software for immune sequencing data (dated by TCRdb to about 2015). The full study reports these points: Significantly higher frequencies in patients than in controls were found for roughly 5 TRBV segments, including TRBV5-6, TRBV5-1 and TRBV20-1.

To prepare the library, PCR was applied. Sequencing was carried out with an Illumina HiSeq 2500. Unique molecular identifiers were incorporated into TCR beta cDNA libraries to reduce PCR and sequencing biases. TCRdb reprocessing: public reads trimmed at Q25 with fastp, clones called with MiXCR, in-frame beta chains kept. Each record represents a unique CDR3 protein, reported with the most common genes and DNA among its rows. Recorded for this sample are 170,000 or so distinct CDR3 sequences; 30% of them occurred a single time. About 1.4% of the sample lies in the top ten. No antigens are known for them. The sequenced material came from blood. The source is a girl under 18 with multiple sclerosis.

As for this clonotype: Compared with germline, one end of the junction differs, possibly owing to a read error. The V call is TRBV3-1, the J call TRBJ1-1; TRBD1 matches 8 bases. CDR3 length: 13 amino acids. Germline V lookup: CDR1 LGHDT, CDR2 YNNKEL (reference sequence). The CDR3 loop reads CAGSQGGQGEAFF. In DNA, the CDR3 is TGTGCCGGCAGCCAAGGAGGACAGGGCGAAGCTTTCTTT.

V gene TRBV7-2 combines with J gene TRBJ2-1, with D tentatively TRBD2 (5 bases). Germline CDR1 reads SGHTA; CDR2 reads FQGNSA. The CDR3 loop spans 14 amino acids. The V gene lost 5 bases and the J gene lost 6 bases, with 14 bases spanning the gap. CDR3 nucleotide sequence: TGTGCCAGCAGCCAATCGACTATCTGCAATGAGCAGTTCTTC. Translation: CASSQSTICNEQFF.

The chain recombines TRBV7-2 with TRBJ1-6; no reliable D call. The V end was cut by 5 bases, the J end by 5 bases, with 13 bases between. The CDR3 length is 15 residues. Germline V gene lookup returns CDR1 SGHTA and CDR2 FQGNSA. CDR3 protein: CASSPTRQDNSPLHF. CDR3 sequence (DNA): TGTGCCAGCAGCCCGACAAGGCAGGATAATTCACCCCTCCACTTT.

This clonotype was picked up many times. This chain connects TRBV20-1 to TRBJ2-1, with 7 bases lining up with TRBD2. From germline, CDR1 is DFQATT and CDR2 SNEGSKA (reference sequence). Trimming took 8 bases from V and 2 from J; bases not matched to a gene: 6. CDR3 length: 13 residues. CDR3 loop: CSSPSGPYNEQFF. The CDR3 coding sequence is TGCAGTTCTCCTAGCGGCCCCTACAATGAGCAGTTCTTC.

V gene TRBV20-1 combines with J gene TRBJ2-5, with 7 bases fitting TRBD2. The DNA end favors TRBJ2-7, so the J call may be wrong. Germline V CDR1 and CDR2: DFQATT, SNEGSKA (reference sequence). The CDR3 loop spans 15 amino acids. CDR3 protein: CSARDNSGTCYEQYF. Here the CDR3 DNA reads TGCAGTGCTAGAGATAACAGCGGGACCTGTTACGAGCAGTACTTC.

This rearrangement joins TRBV13 to TRBJ1-1; D not resolved. From germline, CDR1 is PRHDT and CDR2 FYEKMQ (reference sequence). Trimming shortened V by 1 base and J by 5 bases, and 20 bases separated the two germline ends. The CDR3 totals 17 residues. The CDR3: CASSLAGLPSGRTEAFF. The CDR3 DNA reads as TGTGCCAGCAGCTTAGCCGGGCTCCCCTCGGGAAGAACTGAAGCTTTCTTT.

The chain carries TRBV5-1 and TRBJ1-2, with 8 bases lining up with TRBD1. The CDR3 spans 15 residues. The germline CDR1 and CDR2 sequences are SGHRS and YFSETQ. V dropped 0 bases and J dropped 6; count of bases not matched to a gene: 7. CDR3 nucleotides: TGCGCCAGCAGCTTGGAAGGGACAGGAAGAAATGGCTACACCTTC. Its protein is CASSLEGTGRNGYTF.

In this sample, this clonotype turned up a few times. The rearrangement uses TRBV5-1 and TRBJ1-1; maybe TRBD1 (5 bases). The CDR3 is made up of 15 amino acids. CDR1 SGHRS and CDR2 YFSETQ come from the germline V gene. Trimming took off 0 bases at V and 1 base at J, with 10 bases between the two ends. The CDR3 region is CASSLAGGKNTEAFF. CDR3 DNA: TGCGCCAGCAGCTTGGCGGGGGGAAAGAACACTGAAGCTTTCTTT. Filled out from reference TRBV5-1 and TRBJ1-1, the complete variable domain reads KAGVTQTPRYLIKTRGQQVTLSCSPISGHRSVSWYQQTPGQGLQFLFEYFSETQRNKGNFPGRFSGRQFSNSRSEMNVSTLELGDSALYLCASSLAGGKNTEAFFGQGTRLTVV.

The chain uses TRBV4-2 and TRBJ2-3, with 9 bases lining up with TRBD1. In germline, CDR1 is LGHNA, CDR2 YNFKEQ. The CDR3 loop spans 18 amino acids. The ends lost 1 base at V and 3 bases at J; junction bases unmatched: 11. The CDR3 bases are TGTGCCAGCAGCCAAGTTCATGATCCGGGACAGGGAACAGATACGCAGTATTTT. This codes for CASSQVHDPGQGTDTQYF.

This sequence joins TRBV30 and TRBJ1-1; unclear D gene. This CDR3 has 14 amino acids. Germline V gene sequence: CDR1 GTSNPN, CDR2 SVGIG (reference sequence). Trimming cost V 5 bases and J 3 bases, with 16 bases left between them. The CDR3 coding sequence is TGTGCCTGGGGCGATTTAAATTCCCACACTGAAGCTTTCTTT. Translated, it gives CAWGDLNSHTEAFF. Based on the CDR3 plus reference TRBV30 and TRBJ1-1, the full variable domain is SQTIHQWPATLVQPVGSPLSLECTVEGTSNPNLYWYRQAAGRGLQLLFYSVGIGQISSEVPQNLSASRPQDRQFILSSKKLLLSDSGFYLCAWGDLNSHTEAFFGQGTRLTVV.

The chain couples TRBV20-1 to TRBJ2-1; 11 positions match TRBD2. The V and J ends lost 3 bases and 3 bases, in that order; junction bases with no gene match: 4. Germline V gene data show CDR1 as DFQATT and CDR2 as SNEGSKA (reference sequence). This CDR3 is built from 15 residues. The CDR3 loop is CSARAGTSGYNEQFF. CDR3 nucleotide sequence: TGCAGTGCTAGGGCAGGGACTAGCGGCTACAATGAGCAGTTCTTC.

The V gene is TRBV20-1, the J gene TRBJ2-7; 11 bases are shared with TRBD1. V lost 3 bases, J lost 4 bases, and 11 bases stayed unmatched. Germline CDR1 DFQATT, CDR2 SNEGSKA (reference sequence). The CDR3 sequence is 16 residues long. CDR3 nucleotides: TGCAGTGCTAGCGTACCCTGGGACAGGGGGGGATACGAGCAGTACTTC. It codes for CSASVPWDRGGYEQYF.

The chain couples TRBV5-1 to TRBJ1-1; D is unresolved. Germline loops: CDR1 SGHRS, CDR2 YFSETQ. V lost 3 bases to trimming and J lost 0 bases, with 18 bases between them. The CDR3 covers 17 residues. The CDR3 DNA is TGCGCCAGCAGCTCCGGCGTTTGGGAAAATATGAACACTGAAGCTTTCTTT. The encoded protein is CASSSGVWENMNTEAFF.

V is TRBV20-1 and J is TRBJ2-3; 7 nucleotides match TRBD2. Germline V gene sequence: CDR1 DFQATT, CDR2 SNEGSKA (reference sequence). The length of the CDR3 is 14 residues. J lost 3 bases, V lost 1 base, and 4 bases had no gene match. CDR3 region: CSARGLAVTDTQYF. As DNA, the CDR3 is TGCAGTGCTAGAGGCCTAGCGGTTACAGATACGCAGTATTTT.

Turning to this clonotype: This clone may be a read error of a much larger clone one base away. J is TRBJ1-1 and V is TRBV20-1; D gene unclear. The CDR3 is made up of 13 amino acids. Looked up from germline, CDR1 is DFQATT and CDR2 is SNEGSKA (reference sequence). Written as DNA, the CDR3 is TGCAATGCCCGAAGGACCCTTAACACTGAAGCTTTCTTT. This encodes CNARRTLNTEAFF.

This clonotype was found many times. V usage is TRBV12-3 or TRBV12-4 and J usage is TRBJ2-1; unclear D gene. CDR3 length equals 14 residues. The germline V and J ends were trimmed by 3 bases and 6 bases, with 12 bases remaining between them. The CDR3 here is CASSFDKALNEQFF. CDR3 coding DNA: TGTGCCAGCAGTTTTGATAAGGCCCTCAATGAGCAGTTCTTC.

This clonotype was recorded a few times. The J gene is TRBJ2-4, the V gene TRBV7-9; TRBD1 agrees at 10 bases. Germline lookup yields CDR1 SEHNR and CDR2 FQNEAQ (reference sequence). V lost 5 bases, J lost 3 bases, and 7 bases stayed unmatched. The CDR3 is made up of 16 amino acids. For the CDR3, the DNA is TGTGCCAGCAGCCCCGGGACAGGGGCCAACAAAAACATTCAGTACTTC. Amino acids: CASSPGTGANKNIQYF.

Regarding this clonotype: A much larger clonotype is one base distant, so this may be a read error. The V and J genes are TRBV6-5 and TRBJ2-1; maybe TRBD2 (6 bases). Germline V lookup: CDR1 MNHEY, CDR2 SVGAGI. This CDR3 has 12 residues. CDR3 DNA: TGTGCCAGCTCTCGGGGGAACAATCAGCAGTTCTTC. It translates to CASSRGNNQQFF.

As to this clonotype: This clone may be a read error of a much larger clone one base away. The gene calls are TRBV12-3 or TRBV12-4 and TRBJ2-5; the D gene could be TRBD1 or TRBD2 (5 bases each). The CDR3 covers 14 residues. The CDR3 here is CASTLGTSQEAQYF. The CDR3 DNA reads TGTGCCAGCACCCTGGGGACGTCCCAAGAGGCCCAGTACTTC.

With respect to this clonotype: One base away lies a much larger clone, so this may be a sequencing read error. V gene TRBV20-1 combines with J gene TRBJ2-1; D not resolved. The tail of the sequence fits TRBJ2-7 better, so the J call may be wrong. The CDR3 is 12 residues long. CDR1 is DFQATT and CDR2 is SNEGSKA in the germline V gene (reference sequence). The CDR3 nucleotides read TGCAGTGCTCCAACGGATTACAATGAGCAGTACTTC. Translating it yields CSAPTDYNEQYF.

This clonotype was detected ten times or more. The V call is TRBV10-3, the J call TRBJ1-2, with TRBD1 matching 11 bases. Germline V gives CDR1 ENHRY, CDR2 SYGVKD. V lost 4 bases, J lost 3 bases, and 1 base stayed unmatched. The CDR3 covers 14 residues. CDR3 sequence (DNA): TGTGCCATCAGTGGGGACAGGGGGGACTATGGCTACACCTTC. Translated: CAISGDRGDYGYTF.

Points on this clonotype: A clone one base away is much larger, so this may be a read error. The chain has TRBV12-3 or TRBV12-4 and TRBJ2-3, with 9 nucleotides matching TRBD2. The CDR3 is made up of 15 amino acids. CDR3 region: CAGSPLAGEGDTQYF. The CDR3 region has the DNA TGTGCCGGCAGTCCATTAGCGGGAGAAGGAGATACGCAGTATTTT.

This clonotype was counted many times. J is TRBJ2-6 and V is TRBV2, with TRBD2 matching 10 bases. The CDR3 is 17 residues long. Per the germline V gene, CDR1 is SNHLY and CDR2 is FYNNEI. The trim removed 6 bases at V and 4 bases at J, leaving 9 bases unmatched. CDR3 coding DNA: TGTGCCAGCAGAGCGCTAGCGGGAGCCACAGGGGCCAACGTCCTGACTTTC. This encodes CASRALAGATGANVLTF.

On this clonotype: Its ends do not fully match the called genes, so a read error is possible. The J gene is TRBJ1-1, the V gene TRBV7-9, with D tentatively TRBD1 (6 bases). CDR1 SEHNR and CDR2 FQNEAQ come from the germline V gene (reference sequence). The CDR3 is made up of 14 amino acids. CDR3 in amino acids: CASKATGLNTKAFF. In DNA form, the CDR3 reads TGTGCCAGCAAAGCCACAGGGCTCAACACTAAAGCTTTCTTT.